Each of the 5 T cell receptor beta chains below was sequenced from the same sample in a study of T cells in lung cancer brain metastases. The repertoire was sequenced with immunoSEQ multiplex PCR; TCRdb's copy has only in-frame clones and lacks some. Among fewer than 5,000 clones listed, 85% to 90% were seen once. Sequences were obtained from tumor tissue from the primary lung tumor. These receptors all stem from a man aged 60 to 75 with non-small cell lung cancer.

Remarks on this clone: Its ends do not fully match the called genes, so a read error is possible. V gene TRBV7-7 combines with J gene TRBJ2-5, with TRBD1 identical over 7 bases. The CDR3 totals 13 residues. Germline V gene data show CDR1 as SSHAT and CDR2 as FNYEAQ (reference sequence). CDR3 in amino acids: CASSSTGLETQYF. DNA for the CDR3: TGTGCTAGCAGCTCGACAGGGTTAGAGACCCAGTACTTC.

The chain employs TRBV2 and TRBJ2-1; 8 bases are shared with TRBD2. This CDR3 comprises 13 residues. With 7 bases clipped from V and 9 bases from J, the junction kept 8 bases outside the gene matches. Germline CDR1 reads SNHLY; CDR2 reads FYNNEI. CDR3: CASTTGGRSEQFF. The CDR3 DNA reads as TGTGCCAGCACGACGGGGGGGCGGAGTGAGCAGTTCTTC.

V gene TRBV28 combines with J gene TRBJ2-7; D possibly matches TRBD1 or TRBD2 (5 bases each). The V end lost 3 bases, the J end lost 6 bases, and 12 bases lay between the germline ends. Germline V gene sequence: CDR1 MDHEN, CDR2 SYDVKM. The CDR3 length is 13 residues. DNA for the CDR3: TGTGCCAGCAGTTTCTTGGGGGTGGGCGAGCAGTACTTC. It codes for CASSFLGVGEQYF.

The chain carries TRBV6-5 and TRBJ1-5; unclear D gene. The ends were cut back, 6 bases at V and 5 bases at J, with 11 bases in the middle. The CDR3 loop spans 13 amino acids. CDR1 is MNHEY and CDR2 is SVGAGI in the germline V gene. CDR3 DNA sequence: TGTGCCAGCAGAGACTACGACGATCAGCCCCAGCATTTT. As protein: CASRDYDDQPQHF.

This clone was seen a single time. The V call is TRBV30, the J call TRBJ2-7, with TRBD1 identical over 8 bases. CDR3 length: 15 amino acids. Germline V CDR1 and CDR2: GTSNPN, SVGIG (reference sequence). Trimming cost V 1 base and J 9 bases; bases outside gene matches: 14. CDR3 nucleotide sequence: TGTGCCTGGAGTGGCTCGGGGAACAGGGGGGCTTGGCAGTACTTC. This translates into CAWSGSGNRGAWQYF.